A single sample is the source of the 21 T cell receptor beta chains below, sequenced in a study of vaccination effects on CD4 cells after COVID-19 (dated 2022 in TCRdb). After more than 9 days of culture, CD4+ T cells were isolated with the EasySep CD4+ T cell isolation kit. Preparation of the library involved the immunoSEQ multiplex PCR assay. TCRdb took over this immuneACCESS table, retaining in-frame rearrangements with V and J assigned. Such tables are incomplete; in checked studies, under half of the missing clones stem from an unresolved V gene, and the remainder is unexplained. The sample profile shows around 70,000 clones; roughly four fifths of them were found once. Roughly 1.9% of the sample is in the top ten clones. These receptors' targets are unknown. This sample comprised CD4+ T cells from PBMCs cultured without peptide, obtained before COVID-19 vaccination. Receptors originate from a human donor who received a COVID-19 vaccine.

The J gene is TRBJ2-5, the V gene TRBV24-1; D not resolved. Between the trimmed V and J ends, which lost 4 bases and 3 bases, there was a span of 14 bases. This CDR3 contains 15 residues. From germline, CDR1 is KGHDR and CDR2 SFDVKD. The CDR3 sequence is CATSEPGSSKETQYF. The CDR3, as DNA: TGTGCCACCAGTGAGCCGGGCAGCTCCAAAGAGACCCAGTACTTC.

V usage is TRBV5-1 and J usage is TRBJ2-7, with 8 bases lining up with TRBD1. The CDR3 is 17 residues long. The germline CDR1 and CDR2 sequences are SGHRS and YFSETQ. The V and J ends lost 4 bases and 1 base, in that order; junction bases with no gene match: 13. CDR3 DNA: TGCGCCAGCAGCACCACCCCAGGGGGCCCGGGGTCCTACGAGCAGTACGTC. Encoded protein: CASSTTPGGPGSYEQYV.

This chain connects TRBV20-1 to TRBJ1-1; D unclear. Trimming removed 6 bases from V and 7 bases from J, with 12 bases in between. The CDR3 has 11 residues. Germline-derived CDR1 and CDR2 are DFQATT and SNEGSKA (reference sequence). The CDR3 bases are TGCAGTGCCCGGAATCAGAATGAAGCTTTCTTT. This sequence encodes CSARNQNEAFF.

The V gene is TRBV18, the J gene TRBJ1-3; D not certain. Germline V gene lookup returns CDR1 KGHSH and CDR2 LQKENI. Trimming stripped 2 bases from V and 4 bases from J, with 12 bases between. The CDR3 extends over 15 amino acids. The CDR3 reads CASSPSSTSGNTIYF. The CDR3 coding sequence is TGTGCCAGCTCACCATCGAGTACGTCAGGAAACACCATATATTTT.

The chain is built from TRBV5-1 and TRBJ1-1; D is unresolved. The CDR3 loop spans 15 amino acids. Germline CDR1 and CDR2: SGHRS and YFSETQ. V was cut by 0 bases and J by 2 bases, with 11 bases left in between. As DNA, the CDR3 is TGCGCCAGCAGCTTGGCGTCAGGCGGTAACACTGAAGCTTTCTTT. Protein product: CASSLASGGNTEAFF.

The rearrangement joins TRBV15 to TRBJ2-1; TRBD2 might be the D (7 bases). The CDR3 is 18 residues long. The ends were cut back, 4 bases at V and 0 bases at J, with 19 bases in the middle. Germline V gene lookup returns CDR1 LNHNV and CDR2 YYDKDF (reference sequence). CDR3 region: CATSKGDLAASSYNEQFF. DNA of the CDR3: TGTGCCACCAGCAAGGGGGACCTAGCGGCTAGCTCCTACAATGAGCAGTTCTTC. Drawing the rest from reference TRBV15 and TRBJ2-1, the complete variable domain is DAMVIQNPRYQVTQFGKPVTLSCSQTLNHNVMYWYQQKSSQAPKLLFHYYDKDFNNEADTPDNFQSRRPNTSFCFLDIRSPGLGDTAMYLCATSKGDLAASSYNEQFFGPGTRLTVL.

The chain employs TRBV18 and TRBJ2-3; TRBD2 matches 10 bases. The trim removed 2 bases at V and 2 bases at J, leaving 7 bases unmatched. Germline CDR1 and CDR2: KGHSH and LQKENI. The CDR3 sequence is 17 residues long. As DNA, the CDR3 is TGTGCCAGCTCACCAACTTTTAGCGGGGGGTCCACAGATACGCAGTATTTT. Translation gives CASSPTFSGGSTDTQYF.

The J gene is TRBJ1-1, the V gene TRBV7-7; D unclear. Trimming stripped 1 base from V and 6 bases from J, with 9 bases between. The V gene's germline CDR1 is SSHAT and CDR2 FNYEAQ (reference sequence). The CDR3 has 13 amino acids. The CDR3 region has the DNA TGTGCCAGCAGCTTAGACCCCGGAGCTGAAGCTTTCTTT. Its protein product is CASSLDPGAEAFF.

V is TRBV19 and J is TRBJ1-1; D may be TRBD1 (5 bases). The germline V and J ends were trimmed by 4 bases and 5 bases, with 11 bases remaining between them. Germline lookup yields CDR1 LNHDA and CDR2 SQIVND (reference sequence). The CDR3 has 13 amino acids. In DNA, the CDR3 is TGTGCCAGTAGTAACCGGGACGGTACTGAAGCTTTCTTT. Its protein product is CASSNRDGTEAFF.

The chain has TRBV5-1 and TRBJ2-1, with a weak D call TRBD2 (6 bases). The CDR3 is 15 residues long. The V gene's germline CDR1 is SGHRS and CDR2 YFSETQ. The V end lost 2 bases, the J end lost 1 base, and 10 bases lay between the germline ends. CDR3 coding DNA: TGCGCCAGCAGCTTAACGGGGGAGTCCTACAATGAGCAGTTCTTC. The encoded protein is CASSLTGESYNEQFF.

CDR3 protein: CASRSRGLPDTQYF. Written as DNA, the CDR3 is TGTGCCAGCAGATCGAGGGGACTCCCAGATACGCAGTATTTT. The J gene is TRBJ2-3, the V gene TRBV28; a possible D gene is TRBD2 (6 bases). Trimming stripped 6 bases from V and 4 bases from J, with 14 bases between. This CDR3 region has 14 residues. The germline V gene has CDR1 MDHEN and CDR2 SYDVKM.

The rearrangement uses TRBV18 and TRBJ1-3, with TRBD1 matching over 11 bases. After removal of 8 bases from V and 6 bases from J, the junction contained 3 bases not matched to a gene. Germline V gene sequence: CDR1 KGHSH, CDR2 LQKENI. There are 13 residues in the CDR3. CDR3 sequence: CASLGQGENTIYF. CDR3 nucleotide sequence: TGTGCCAGCCTGGGACAGGGGGAAAACACCATATATTTT.

This clone has a handful of counts. The rearrangement joins TRBV5-1 to TRBJ2-5; perhaps TRBD1 as D (6 bases). Germline values: CDR1 SGHRS, CDR2 YFSETQ. The V gene lost 5 bases and the J gene lost 4 bases, with 12 bases spanning the gap. This CDR3 contains 13 residues. The CDR3 region has the DNA TGCGCCAGCAGTGGGACACTGGGAGAGACCCAGTACTTC. This translates into CASSGTLGETQYF.

In DNA form, the CDR3 reads TGCGCCAGCAGTGAAACAGGGTACACTGAAGCTTTCTTT. Amino acids: CASSETGYTEAFF. This sequence joins TRBV10-1 and TRBJ1-1; a possible D gene is TRBD1 (6 bases). CDR1 is WNHNN and CDR2 is SYGVQD in the germline V gene (reference sequence). V lost 3 bases and J lost 3, with 8 bases in between. The CDR3 loop spans 13 amino acids.

The genes are TRBV19 and TRBJ2-2; no clear D. CDR1 is LNHDA and CDR2 is SQIVND in the germline V gene (reference sequence). The V end was cut by 3 bases, the J end by 3 bases, with 8 bases between. This CDR3 has 14 residues. The CDR3 DNA sequence: TGTGCCAGTAGTATGGTCCTCTACACCGGGGAGCTGTTTTTT. This translates into CASSMVLYTGELFF. The full variable domain, completed using reference TRBV19 and TRBJ2-2, is DGGITQSPKYLFRKEGQNVTLSCEQNLNHDAMYWYRQDPGQGLRLIYYSQIVNDFQKGDIAEGYSVSREKKESFPLTVTSAQKNPTAFYLCASSMVLYTGELFFGEGSRLTVL.

This chain uses TRBV5-1 with TRBJ2-5; 10 bases align to TRBD1. The ends lost 5 bases at V and 4 bases at J; junction bases unmatched: 5. Germline V CDR1 and CDR2: SGHRS, YFSETQ. The CDR3 spans 14 residues. The CDR3 reads CASRLTGGLETQYF. For the CDR3, the DNA is TGCGCCAGCAGGTTGACAGGGGGCCTAGAGACCCAGTACTTC.

In the case of this clone: This CDR3 is also generated by other DNA sequences in the sample. The chain uses TRBV18 and TRBJ2-5, with D hard to call. V was trimmed by 0 bases and J by 1 base, leaving 9 bases between them. Germline CDR1 and CDR2: KGHSH and LQKENI. This CDR3 region has 15 residues. DNA of the CDR3: TGTGCCAGCTCACCACCGTCCACAGCCCAAGAGACCCAGTACTTC. Residues: CASSPPSTAQETQYF.

The V call is TRBV4-3, the J call TRBJ1-3; perhaps TRBD1 as D (5 bases). The CDR3 contains 15 residues. The V end was cut by 3 bases, the J end by 1 base, with 10 bases between. CDR1 and CDR2 from the germline V gene are LGHNA and YSLEER. In DNA, the CDR3 is TGCGCCAGCAGCCAGGGGCGGGGGTCTGGAAACACCATATATTTT. Translating it yields CASSQGRGSGNTIYF.

This chain uses TRBV7-3 with TRBJ1-1; D call uncertain. Trimming shortened V by 6 bases and J by 5 bases, and 19 bases separated the two germline ends. Germline values: CDR1 SGHTA, CDR2 FQGTGA. The CDR3 is made up of 15 amino acids. CDR3 sequence: CASSVSGNLGTEAFF. CDR3 bases: TGTGCCAGCAGTGTATCCGGAAATCTAGGAACTGAAGCTTTCTTT.

The CDR3: CAWSTSSVSRNTIYF. CDR3 bases: TGTGCCTGGAGTACCTCCAGCGTTTCTAGAAACACCATATATTTT. J is TRBJ1-3 and V is TRBV30, with D unclear. V was cut by 2 bases and J by 5 bases, with 16 bases left in between. CDR1 and CDR2 from the germline V gene are GTSNPN and SVGIG (reference sequence). This CDR3 region has 15 residues.

V usage is TRBV7-9 and J usage is TRBJ1-1; possibly TRBD1 for D (6 bases). V gave up 7 bases and J gave up 1 base, with 13 bases separating them. CDR3 size: 14 residues. Germline values: CDR1 SEHNR, CDR2 FQNEAQ (reference sequence). This CDR3 is CASNTGQPNTEAFF. The DNA of the CDR3 is TGTGCCAGCAATACTGGACAGCCGAACACTGAAGCTTTCTTT.